These 12 T cell receptor beta chains originate from one sample sequenced in a study of response to subunit inactivated influenza vaccine. TCRdb passed the RT-PCR reads through MiXCR, listing each CDR3 protein once. The profile shows 450,000 to 700,000 distinct CDR3 sequences, 14% of them singletons. The material was PBMCs from blood, obtained roughly 12 days after vaccination. These receptors were collected from a man aged 50 or older who received an inactivated influenza vaccine.

In this sample, this clonotype turned up many times. V gene TRBV5-1 combines with J gene TRBJ2-7; TRBD1 matches at 7 bases. The CDR3 has 13 amino acids. The V and J ends lost 1 base and 5 bases, in that order; junction bases with no gene match: 3. Germline CDR1 and CDR2: SGHRS and YFSETQ. CDR3 DNA: TGCGCCAGCAGCTTGCGGCAGGGGGACGAGCAGTACTTC. Amino acids: CASSLRQGDEQYF.

Here the CDR3 DNA reads TGTGCCAGCAGTTTACCCGGGACTAGTAGGACCAATGAGCAGTTCTTC. Translated: CASSLPGTSRTNEQFF. The V and J genes are TRBV12-3 or TRBV12-4 and TRBJ2-1, with TRBD2 identical over 8 bases. With 2 bases clipped from V and 6 bases from J, the junction kept 9 bases outside the gene matches. The CDR3 has 16 residues.

This clonotype was counted only a few times. The chain carries TRBV4-2 and TRBJ2-1; 9 bases are shared with TRBD2. This CDR3 spans 16 amino acids. In germline, CDR1 is LGHNA, CDR2 YNFKEQ. Unmatched junction bases numbered 7, after V lost 0 bases and J lost 7 bases. In DNA form, the CDR3 reads TGTGCCAGCAGCCAAGAGGGCGGGGGGGCCAGAAATGAGCAGTTCTTC. This encodes CASSQEGGGARNEQFF.

In this sample, this clonotype turned up many times. V and J are TRBV6-5 and TRBJ2-3; 7 bases map to TRBD1. CDR1 and CDR2 (germline): MNHEY, SVGAGI. The CDR3 covers 15 residues. V lost 4 bases, J lost 2 bases, and 6 bases stayed unmatched. CDR3 nucleotides: TGTGCCAGCAGTTCCCTGACAGGGAACACAGATACGCAGTATTTT. Translating gives CASSSLTGNTDTQYF.

This clonotype was observed a few times. The chain couples TRBV5-1 to TRBJ2-2; no firm D call. The CDR3 spans 16 residues. Germline V gene lookup returns CDR1 SGHRS and CDR2 YFSETQ. V was cut by 0 bases and J by 7 bases, with 16 bases left in between. The CDR3 bases are TGCGCCAGCAGCTTGGTCCAACCCCCTCTGGACGGGGAGCTGTTTTTT. It encodes CASSLVQPPLDGELFF.

This clonotype was picked up a small number of times. The chain carries TRBV11-3 and TRBJ2-6; D not resolved. The CDR3 runs 15 residues. Germline CDR1 reads SGHNT; CDR2 reads YENEEA. Trimming stripped 2 bases from V and 4 bases from J, with 9 bases between. CDR3 in DNA: TGTGCCAGCAGCTTATCCTACGGGGGGGCCAACGTCCTGACTTTC. Its translation: CASSLSYGGANVLTF.

This clonotype came up a few times. The CDR3 bases are TGTGCCACCAGCAGGACTAGCACCGGGGAGCTGTTTTTT. It codes for CATSRTSTGELFF. The chain employs TRBV15 and TRBJ2-2, with D tentatively TRBD2 (6 bases). Per germline, CDR1 LNHNV and CDR2 YYDKDF (reference sequence). Trimming stripped 3 bases from V and 4 bases from J, with 6 bases between. The CDR3 has 13 residues.

The chain is built from TRBV28 and TRBJ2-1; 8 nucleotides line up with TRBD2. The J segment lost 2 bases and the V segment lost 4 bases, leaving 7 bases of the junction unmatched. This CDR3 is built from 16 residues. Germline V gene data show CDR1 as MDHEN and CDR2 as SYDVKM. CDR3 nucleotide sequence: TGTGCCAGCAGTTCCTTTGCGGGAGGACCCTACAATGAGCAGTTCTTC. Residues: CASSSFAGGPYNEQFF.

This clonotype has just a few counts. This chain uses TRBV7-8 with TRBJ2-2; the match to TRBD2 covers 7 bases. Germline V gene lookup returns CDR1 SGHVS and CDR2 FQNEAQ. V lost 5 bases to trimming and J lost 4 bases; unmatched junction nucleotides: 7. The CDR3 has 15 amino acids. CDR3 loop: CASSPRREGTGELFF. Here the CDR3 DNA reads TGTGCCAGCAGCCCCCGCAGGGAGGGCACCGGGGAGCTGTTTTTT.

This chain links TRBV5-1 with TRBJ2-3; D is undetermined. V shed 0 bases and J shed 6 bases, with 14 bases lying between them. The CDR3 is made up of 15 amino acids. Per germline, CDR1 SGHRS and CDR2 YFSETQ. The CDR3 DNA reads as TGCGCCAGCAGCTTGGCCTCGATGGGTGAGGATACGCAGTATTTT. Residues: CASSLASMGEDTQYF.

In this sample, this clonotype turned up once. Written as DNA, the CDR3 is TGTGCCAGCAGTTACGAGGGGGGGGAAACAGATACGCAGTATTTT. It specifies CASSYEGGETDTQYF. The rearrangement links TRBV6-5 to TRBJ2-3, with D tentatively TRBD2 (7 bases). Germline V lookup: CDR1 MNHEY, CDR2 SVGAGI. The CDR3 consists of 15 residues. The V end lost 2 bases, the J end lost 3 bases, and 12 bases lay between the germline ends.

The chain employs TRBV10-3 and TRBJ2-3; D not resolved. The CDR3 sequence is 13 residues long. CDR1 ENHRY and CDR2 SYGVKD come from the germline V gene. Trimming stripped 0 bases from V and 14 bases from J, with 15 bases between. As DNA, the CDR3 is TGTGCCATCAGTGAGTCGGCTACCCACAACCCGTATTTT. It is translated as CAISESATHNPYF.